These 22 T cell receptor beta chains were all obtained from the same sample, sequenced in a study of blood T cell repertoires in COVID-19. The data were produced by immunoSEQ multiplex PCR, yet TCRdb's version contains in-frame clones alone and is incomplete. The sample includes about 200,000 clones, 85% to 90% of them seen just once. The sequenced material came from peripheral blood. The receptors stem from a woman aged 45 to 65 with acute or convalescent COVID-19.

The CDR3 DNA is TGTGCCAGCTCACCTCCCGGGACTAGCGGCCCCTACGAGCAGTACTTC. Its translation is CASSPPGTSGPYEQYF. The chain uses TRBV18 and TRBJ2-7, with 11 nucleotides matching TRBD2. Losses at the gene ends were 3 bases for V and 2 bases for J; bases not matched to a gene: 6. The V gene's germline CDR1 is KGHSH and CDR2 LQKENI. The CDR3 spans 16 residues.

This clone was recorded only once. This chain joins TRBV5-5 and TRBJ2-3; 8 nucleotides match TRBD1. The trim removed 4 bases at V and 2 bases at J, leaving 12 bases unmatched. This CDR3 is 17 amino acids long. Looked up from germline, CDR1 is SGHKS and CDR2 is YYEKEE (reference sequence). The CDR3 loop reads CASSIGQGGTFTDTQYF. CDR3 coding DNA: TGTGCCAGCAGCATAGGACAGGGAGGTACCTTCACAGATACGCAGTATTTT.

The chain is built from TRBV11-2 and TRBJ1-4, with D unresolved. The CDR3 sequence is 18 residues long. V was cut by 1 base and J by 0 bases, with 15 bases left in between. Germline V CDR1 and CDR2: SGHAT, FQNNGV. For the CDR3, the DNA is TGTGCCAGCAGCTTAGTAACAGCAAAAAAAGCAACTAATGAAAAACTGTTTTTT. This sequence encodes CASSLVTAKKATNEKLFF.

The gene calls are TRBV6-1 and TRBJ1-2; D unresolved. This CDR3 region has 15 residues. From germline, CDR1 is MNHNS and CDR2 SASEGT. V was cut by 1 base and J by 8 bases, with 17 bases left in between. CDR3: CASSEDGTPHGGYTF. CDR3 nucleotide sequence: TGTGCCAGCAGTGAAGACGGAACACCCCACGGGGGCTACACCTTC.

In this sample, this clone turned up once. CDR3 nucleotides: TGTGCCACCAGTGATAGCGGGAGCTCCTACGAGCAGTACTTC. This encodes CATSDSGSSYEQYF. V is TRBV24-1 and J is TRBJ2-7; 8 positions match TRBD2. The CDR3 is made up of 14 amino acids. Germline V gene sequence: CDR1 KGHDR, CDR2 SFDVKD. V lost 3 bases and J lost 0; bases outside the gene matches: 0.

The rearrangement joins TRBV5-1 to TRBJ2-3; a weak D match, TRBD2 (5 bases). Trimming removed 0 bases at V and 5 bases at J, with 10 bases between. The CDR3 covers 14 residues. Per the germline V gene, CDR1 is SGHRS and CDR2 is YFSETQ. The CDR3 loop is CASSLGGSGDTQYF. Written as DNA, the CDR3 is TGCGCCAGCAGCTTGGGAGGGTCCGGAGATACGCAGTATTTT.

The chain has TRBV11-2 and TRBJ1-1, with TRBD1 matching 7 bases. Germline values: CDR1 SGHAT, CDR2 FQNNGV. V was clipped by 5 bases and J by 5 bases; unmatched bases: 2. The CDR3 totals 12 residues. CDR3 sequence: CASSAQGTEAFF. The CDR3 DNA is TGTGCCAGCAGCGCACAGGGGACTGAAGCTTTCTTT.

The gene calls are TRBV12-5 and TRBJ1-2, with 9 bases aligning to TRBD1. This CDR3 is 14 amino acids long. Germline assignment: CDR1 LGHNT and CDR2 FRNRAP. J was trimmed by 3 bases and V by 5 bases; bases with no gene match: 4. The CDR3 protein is CASGPGTGHYGYTF. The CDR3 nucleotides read TGTGCTAGTGGTCCGGGGACAGGGCACTATGGCTACACCTTC.

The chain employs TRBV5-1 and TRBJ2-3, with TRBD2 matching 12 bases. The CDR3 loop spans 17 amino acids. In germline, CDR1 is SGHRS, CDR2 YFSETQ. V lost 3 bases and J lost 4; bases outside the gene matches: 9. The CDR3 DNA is TGCGCCAGCAGCTCGGCGACCAGGACTAGCGGGGCAGATACGCAGTATTTT. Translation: CASSSATRTSGADTQYF.

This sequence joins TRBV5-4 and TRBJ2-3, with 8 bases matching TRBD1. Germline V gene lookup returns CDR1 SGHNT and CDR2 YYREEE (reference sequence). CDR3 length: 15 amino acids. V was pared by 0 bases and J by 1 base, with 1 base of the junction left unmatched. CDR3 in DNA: TGTGCCAGCAGCTTGGTGACAGGGGGCACAGATACGCAGTATTTT. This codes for CASSLVTGGTDTQYF.

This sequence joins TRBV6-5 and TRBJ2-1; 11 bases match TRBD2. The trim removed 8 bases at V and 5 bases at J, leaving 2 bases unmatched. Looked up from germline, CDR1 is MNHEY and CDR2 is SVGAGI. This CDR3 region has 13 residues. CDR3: CASGTSGNNEQFF. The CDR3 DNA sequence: TGTGCCAGCGGGACTAGCGGAAACAATGAGCAGTTCTTC.

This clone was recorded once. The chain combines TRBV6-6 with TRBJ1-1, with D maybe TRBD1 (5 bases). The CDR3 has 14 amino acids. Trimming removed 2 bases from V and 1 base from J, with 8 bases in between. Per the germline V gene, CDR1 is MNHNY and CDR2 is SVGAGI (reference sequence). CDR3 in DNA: TGTGCCAGCAGTTACGAGCAGGGGAACACTGAAGCTTTCTTT. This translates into CASSYEQGNTEAFF.

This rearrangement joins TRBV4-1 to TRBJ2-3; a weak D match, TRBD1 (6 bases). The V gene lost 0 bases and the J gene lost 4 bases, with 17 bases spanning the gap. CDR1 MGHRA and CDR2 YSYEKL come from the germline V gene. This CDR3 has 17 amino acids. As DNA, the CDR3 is TGCGCCAGCAGCCAAGATCCCCCAGGGGTACTTTCAGATACGCAGTATTTT. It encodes CASSQDPPGVLSDTQYF.

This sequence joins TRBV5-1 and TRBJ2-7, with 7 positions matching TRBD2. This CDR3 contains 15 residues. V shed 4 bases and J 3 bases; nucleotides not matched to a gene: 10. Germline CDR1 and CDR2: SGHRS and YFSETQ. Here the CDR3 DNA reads TGCGCCAGCAGCCCGGTTAGGGGAGGGTTCTACGAGCAGTACTTC. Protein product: CASSPVRGGFYEQYF.

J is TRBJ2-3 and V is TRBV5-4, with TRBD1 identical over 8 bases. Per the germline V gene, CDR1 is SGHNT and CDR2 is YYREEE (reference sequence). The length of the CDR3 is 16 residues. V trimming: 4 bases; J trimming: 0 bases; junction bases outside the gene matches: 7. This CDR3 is CASSPRGQGSTDTQYF. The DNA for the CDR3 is TGTGCCAGCAGCCCCAGGGGGCAGGGAAGCACAGATACGCAGTATTTT.

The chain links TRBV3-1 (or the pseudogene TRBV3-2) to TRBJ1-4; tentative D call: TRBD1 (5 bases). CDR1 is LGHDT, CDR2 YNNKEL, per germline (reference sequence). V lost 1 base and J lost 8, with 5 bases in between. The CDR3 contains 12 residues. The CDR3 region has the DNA TGTGCCAGCAGCCAAGCAGGGGAAAAACTGTTTTTT. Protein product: CASSQAGEKLFF.

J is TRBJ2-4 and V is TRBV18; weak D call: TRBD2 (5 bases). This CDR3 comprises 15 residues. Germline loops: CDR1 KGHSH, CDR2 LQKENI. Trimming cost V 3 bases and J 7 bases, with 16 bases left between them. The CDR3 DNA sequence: TGTGCCAGCTCACCCGACTTGAGGGTACCGAACATTCAGTACTTC. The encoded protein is CASSPDLRVPNIQYF.

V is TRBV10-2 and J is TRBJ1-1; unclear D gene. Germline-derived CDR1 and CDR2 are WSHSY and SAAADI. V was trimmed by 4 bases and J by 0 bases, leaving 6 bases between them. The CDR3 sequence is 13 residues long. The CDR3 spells CASSGHVNTEAFF. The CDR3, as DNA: TGCGCCAGCAGTGGACATGTGAACACTGAAGCTTTCTTT.

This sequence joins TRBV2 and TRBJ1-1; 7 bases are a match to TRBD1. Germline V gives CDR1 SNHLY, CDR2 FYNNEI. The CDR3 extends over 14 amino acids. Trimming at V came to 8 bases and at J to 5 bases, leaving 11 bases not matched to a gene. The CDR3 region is CASGGRGVRTEAFF. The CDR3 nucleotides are TGTGCCAGCGGAGGCAGGGGGGTTAGGACTGAAGCTTTCTTT.

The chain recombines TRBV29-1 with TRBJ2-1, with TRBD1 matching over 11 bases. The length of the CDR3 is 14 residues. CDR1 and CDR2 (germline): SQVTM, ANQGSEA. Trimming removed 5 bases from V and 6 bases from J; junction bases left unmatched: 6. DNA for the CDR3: TGCAGCGTTTGGGACAGGGGGGCATCCAATGAGCAGTTCTTC. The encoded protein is CSVWDRGASNEQFF.

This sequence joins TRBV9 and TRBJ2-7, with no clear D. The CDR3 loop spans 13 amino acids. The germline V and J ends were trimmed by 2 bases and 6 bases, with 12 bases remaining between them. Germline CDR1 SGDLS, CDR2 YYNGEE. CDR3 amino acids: CASSVNSLGEQYF. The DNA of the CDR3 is TGTGCCAGCAGCGTTAACAGCCTCGGCGAGCAGTACTTC.

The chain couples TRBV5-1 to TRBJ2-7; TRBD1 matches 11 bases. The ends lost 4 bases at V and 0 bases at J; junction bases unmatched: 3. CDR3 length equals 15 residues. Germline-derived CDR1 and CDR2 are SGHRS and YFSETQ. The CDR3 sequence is CASSVGTGGSYEQYF. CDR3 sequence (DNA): TGCGCCAGCAGCGTTGGGACAGGGGGCTCCTACGAGCAGTACTTC.